The rows below give T cell receptor beta chains drawn from one sample of a study of T cell repertoires in cytomegalovirus infection. TCRdb independently ran MiXCR on the reads; one entry per CDR3 protein. Among fewer than 300,000 distinct CDR3 sequences listed, roughly 24% were seen once. Sequencing was performed on PBMCs. The receptors originated from a human donor in good health (CMV status not recorded). Some clones in this sample may be carry-over from other donors' samples. The CDR3 runs from the conserved cysteine through the conserved F or W. The D gene is left open where the match is weak. Size is stated for part of the rows, as once, few or many counts, or as a class when the clone is expanded.

D,J,V,size,DNA,CDR3
NA,TRBJ1-2,TRBV7-9,many,TGTGCCAGCAGCGTCGGGGACACCTTCAAGGGAAACTATGGCTACACCTTC,CASSVGDTFKGNYGYTF
NA,TRBJ2-5,TRBV19,NA,TGTGCCAGTAGGGGGGTGCCGGCGGAGACCCAGTACTTC,CASRGVPAETQYF
TRBD1,TRBJ2-7,TRBV29-1,NA,TGCAGCGTTGGCCCAACTCCGGGACAGGGGGTCTACGAGCAGTACTTC,CSVGPTPGQGVYEQYF
NA,TRBJ1-6,TRBV6-5,NA,TGTGCCAGCAGTTACTCCTTCCTTTCCAGCTCCTATAATTCACCCCTCCACTTT,CASSYSFLSSSYNSPLHF
TRBD2,TRBJ2-3,TRBV6-4,many,TGTGCCAGCAGTGAGGTAGCGGGGGGCACAGATACGCAGTATTTT,CASSEVAGGTDTQYF
NA,TRBJ1-4,TRBV7-8,many,TGTGCCAGCAGCTTAGGAGCAGGGTGGGAAAAACTGTTTTTT,CASSLGAGWEKLFF
NA,TRBJ1-1,TRBV6-5,NA,TGTGCCAGCAGAGTTTACAGGAGGGACACTGAAGCTTTCTTT,CASRVYRRDTEAFF
TRBD1,TRBJ1-2,TRBV6-5,NA,TGTGCCAGCTCGTGGGATCAGGGGGCGCAAGGCTACACCTTC,CASSWDQGAQGYTF
TRBD2,TRBJ2-7,TRBV2,NA,TGTGCCAGCAGTAGGGGTCCTAGCGGGAGTGGTTACGAGCAGTACTTC,CASSRGPSGSGYEQYF
NA,TRBJ2-6,TRBV28,few,TGTGCCAGCGGACGGGGAGGTAGGGCCAACGTCCTGACTTTC,CASGRGGRANVLTF
TRBD2,TRBJ2-1,TRBV20-1,NA,TGCAGTGCTACTAGCGGGAACTACAATGAGCAGTTCTTC,CSATSGNYNEQFF
NA,TRBJ1-2,TRBV6-2/TRBV6-3,NA,TGTGCCAGCAGTTACGGGGCGGCCGTCCCTGGCTACACCTTC,CASSYGAAVPGYTF
NA,TRBJ2-5,TRBV5-1,NA,TGCGCCAGCAATGGCGGGGACCAAGAGACCCAGTACTTC,CASNGGDQETQYF
TRBD2,TRBJ2-7,TRBV28,few,TGTGCCAGCAGTTTACGCGCTAGCGGGAGGGTCGAGCAGTACTTC,CASSLRASGRVEQYF
NA,TRBJ2-2,TRBV12-3/TRBV12-4,many,TGTGCCAGCAGTCCCGGGGTGAATACTTACACCGGGGAGCTGTTTTTT,CASSPGVNTYTGELFF
TRBD2,TRBJ2-3,TRBV7-2,NA,TGTGCCAGCAGCACCACTAGCGGGTCAGATACGCAGTATTTT,CASSTTSGSDTQYF
NA,TRBJ2-5,TRBV6-1,NA,TGTGCCAGCAGTTACGGCAGATTTCGGCAGGGAGGAGAGACCCAGTACTTC,CASSYGRFRQGGETQYF
NA,TRBJ2-7,TRBV11-2,NA,TGTGCCAGCAGCCCGAGAGTGGGCAACGTCGTCCGCGAGCAGTACTTC,CASSPRVGNVVREQYF
TRBD2,TRBJ2-7,TRBV12-3/TRBV12-4,few,TGTGCCAGCAGAACTAGCGGGAGGCCGGACTACGAGCAGTACTTC,CASRTSGRPDYEQYF
NA,TRBJ1-2,TRBV7-2,NA,TGTGCCAGCAGCAGAACAGGCCCCAACTATGGCTACACCTTC,CASSRTGPNYGYTF
NA,TRBJ2-2,TRBV7-2,many,TGTGCCAGCAGCTTAGAGAGGCACACCGGGGAGCTGTTTTTT,CASSLERHTGELFF
NA,TRBJ1-2,TRBV7-4,NA,TGTGCCAGCAGCTTAGTAGGACAGTCAACCTATGGCTACACCTTC,CASSLVGQSTYGYTF
TRBD2,TRBJ2-3,TRBV6-1,many,TGTGCCAGCAGGGTTAGCGGGGCCCGAGATACGCAGTATTTT,CASRVSGARDTQYF
NA,TRBJ2-1,TRBV7-2,many,TGTGCCAGCATGGACCTGCGGGTCGATGAGCAGTTCTTC,CASMDLRVDEQFF
TRBD1,TRBJ2-5,TRBV7-2,many,TGTGCCAGCAGCTTAGACCCGGGACAGGGGGGAGAGACCCAGTACTTC,CASSLDPGQGGETQYF
NA,TRBJ2-1,TRBV5-5,NA,TGTGCCAGCAGTCCCCCTCTGAGGGACGGACGTTACAATGAGCAGTTCTTC,CASSPPLRDGRYNEQFF
NA,TRBJ1-6,TRBV15,few,TGTGCCACCAGCAGAGATGGGGCTTCACCCCTCCACTTT,CATSRDGASPLHF
NA,TRBJ2-1,TRBV11-3,few,TGTGCCAGCAGCTTAGGAGGGACCGCGGATGAGCAGTTCTTC,CASSLGGTADEQFF
NA,TRBJ2-1,TRBV28,NA,TGTGCCAGCAGCAACCTGGGGGGTAACTCCTACAATGAGCAGTTCTTC,CASSNLGGNSYNEQFF
NA,TRBJ2-7,TRBV2,NA,TGTGCCAGCAGTGAAGCAATTAAGACCACCTATTTCTCCTACGAGCAGTACTTC,CASSEAIKTTYFSYEQYF
NA,TRBJ2-7,TRBV7-2,many,TGTGCCAGCAGCTTAGGTCTAGTTCCTTACGAGCAGTACTTC,CASSLGLVPYEQYF
NA,TRBJ2-1,TRBV2,NA,TGTGCCAGCAGTGAAAGTACAGGCCGAGGGTTCTTC,CASSESTGRGFF
NA,TRBJ2-5,TRBV7-6,many,TGTGCCAGCAGCTTAACGGCAGGGTACCAAGAGACCCAGTACTTC,CASSLTAGYQETQYF
NA,TRBJ1-2,TRBV7-2,once,TGTGCCAGCACCAACGACAGAACCTATGGCTACACCTTC,CASTNDRTYGYTF
NA,TRBJ1-1,TRBV6-2/TRBV6-3,NA,TGTGCCAGCAGCTACGGGTCACGCGCTGAAGCTTTCTTT,CASSYGSRAEAFF
NA,TRBJ1-3,TRBV28,NA,TGTGCCAGCAGTTTTTCCGACAGGAGGTCTGGAAACACCATATATTTT,CASSFSDRRSGNTIYF
NA,TRBJ1-4,TRBV11-1,few,TGTGCCAGCAGCTTACTCGCCCTGAGGGAAGAAAAACTGTTTTTT,CASSLLALREEKLFF
TRBD2,TRBJ2-3,TRBV7-3,many,TGTGCCAGCAGCTATGGCGGGAGTGCAGATACGCAGTATTTT,CASSYGGSADTQYF
NA,TRBJ1-1,TRBV28,NA,TGTGCCAGCAGTTCAACAGACAGGACTGAAGCTTTCTTT,CASSSTDRTEAFF
NA,TRBJ2-7,TRBV7-2,few,TGTGCCAGCAGCTTAGGCCGAGTTACCTACGAGCAGTACTTC,CASSLGRVTYEQYF
NA,TRBJ1-1,TRBV7-2,many,TGTGCCAGCAGCTTTCCGCTAGAGCGGAACACTGAAGCTTTCTTT,CASSFPLERNTEAFF
NA,TRBJ2-3,TRBV5-1,many,TGTGCCAGCAGCTTAGTTGGTCAAGTAACAGATACGCAGTATTTT,CASSLVGQVTDTQYF
TRBD2,TRBJ2-1,TRBV29-1,NA,TGCAGCGCCCGACTAGCGATTAACAATGAGCAGTTCTTC,CSARLAINNEQFF